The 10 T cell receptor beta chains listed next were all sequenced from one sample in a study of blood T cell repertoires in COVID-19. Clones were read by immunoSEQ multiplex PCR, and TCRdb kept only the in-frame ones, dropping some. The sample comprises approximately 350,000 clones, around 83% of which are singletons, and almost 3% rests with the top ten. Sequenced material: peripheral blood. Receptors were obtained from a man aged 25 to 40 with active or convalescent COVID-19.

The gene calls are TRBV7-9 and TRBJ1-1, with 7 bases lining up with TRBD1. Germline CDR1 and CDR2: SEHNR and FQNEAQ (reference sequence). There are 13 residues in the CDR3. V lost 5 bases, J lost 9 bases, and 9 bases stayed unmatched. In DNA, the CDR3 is TGTGCCAGCAGCCCCCCTGGACAGGTAAAAGCTTTCTTT. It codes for CASSPPGQVKAFF.

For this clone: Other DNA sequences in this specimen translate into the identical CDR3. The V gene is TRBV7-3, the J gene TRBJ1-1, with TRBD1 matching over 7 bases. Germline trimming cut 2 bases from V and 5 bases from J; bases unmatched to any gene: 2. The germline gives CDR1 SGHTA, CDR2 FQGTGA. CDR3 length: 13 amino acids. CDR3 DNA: TGTGCCAGCAGCTTATACAGGGGTACTGAAGCTTTCTTT. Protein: CASSLYRGTEAFF.

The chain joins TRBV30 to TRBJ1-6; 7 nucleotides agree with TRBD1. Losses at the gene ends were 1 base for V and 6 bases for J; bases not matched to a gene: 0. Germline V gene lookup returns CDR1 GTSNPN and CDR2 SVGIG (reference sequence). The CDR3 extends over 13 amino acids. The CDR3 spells CAWSDRGNSPLHF. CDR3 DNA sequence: TGTGCCTGGAGTGACAGGGGTAATTCACCCCTCCACTTT.

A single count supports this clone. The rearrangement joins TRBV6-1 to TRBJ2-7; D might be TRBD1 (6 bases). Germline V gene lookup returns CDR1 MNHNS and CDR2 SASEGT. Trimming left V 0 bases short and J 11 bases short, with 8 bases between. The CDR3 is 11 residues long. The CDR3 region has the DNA TGTGCCAGCAGTGAAGCCGGGACAAAGTACTTC. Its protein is CASSEAGTKYF.

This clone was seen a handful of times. The CDR3 reads CASSMNSPVRGYTF. CDR3 bases: TGTGCCAGTAGTATGAACAGTCCTGTTCGCGGCTACACCTTC. V and J are TRBV19 and TRBJ1-2; D remains ambiguous. The germline V and J ends were trimmed by 3 bases and 8 bases, with 16 bases remaining between them. CDR1 LNHDA and CDR2 SQIVND come from the germline V gene (reference sequence). This CDR3 contains 14 residues.

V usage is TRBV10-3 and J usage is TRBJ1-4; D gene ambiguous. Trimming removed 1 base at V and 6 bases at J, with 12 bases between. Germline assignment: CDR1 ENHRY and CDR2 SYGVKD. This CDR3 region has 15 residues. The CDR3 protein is CAISEWEGRDEKLFF. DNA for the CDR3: TGTGCCATCAGTGAGTGGGAGGGAAGAGATGAAAAACTGTTTTTT.

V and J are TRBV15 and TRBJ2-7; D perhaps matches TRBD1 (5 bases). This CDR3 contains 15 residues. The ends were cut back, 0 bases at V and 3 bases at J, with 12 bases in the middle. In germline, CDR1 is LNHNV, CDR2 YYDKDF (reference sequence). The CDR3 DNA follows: TGTGCCACCAGCAGAGATCAGGGTCAGGGCTACGAGCAGTACTTC. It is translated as CATSRDQGQGYEQYF.

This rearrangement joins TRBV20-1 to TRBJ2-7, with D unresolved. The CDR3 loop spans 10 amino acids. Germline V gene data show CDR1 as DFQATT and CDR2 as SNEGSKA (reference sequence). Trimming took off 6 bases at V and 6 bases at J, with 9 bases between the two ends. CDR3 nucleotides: TGCAGTGCAGCCCCCCGCGAGCAGTACTTC. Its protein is CSAAPREQYF.

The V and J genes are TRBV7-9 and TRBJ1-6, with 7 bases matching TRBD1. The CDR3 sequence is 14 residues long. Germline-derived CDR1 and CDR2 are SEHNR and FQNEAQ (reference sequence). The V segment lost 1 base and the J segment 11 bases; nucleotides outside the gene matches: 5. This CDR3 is CASSLDIQGTPLHF. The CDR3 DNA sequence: TGTGCCAGCAGCTTAGATATACAGGGGACACCCCTCCACTTT.

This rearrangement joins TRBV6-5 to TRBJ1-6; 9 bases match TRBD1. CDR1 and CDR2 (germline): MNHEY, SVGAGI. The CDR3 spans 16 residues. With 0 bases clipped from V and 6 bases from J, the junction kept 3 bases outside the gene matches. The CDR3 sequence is CASSYSPGQGNSPLHF. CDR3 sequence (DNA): TGTGCCAGCAGTTACTCTCCGGGACAGGGTAATTCACCCCTCCACTTT.